The clone carrying this T cell receptor (beta chain) appeared many times. These data belong to a study of early T cells in non-severe SARS-CoV-2 infection. Whole-study context: Sequenced bulk RNA came from whole blood that was unsorted, and chains were unpaired.

The CDR3 loop spans 16 amino acids. Germline V gene data show CDR1 as SGDLS and CDR2 as YYNGEE. V was trimmed by 0 bases and J by 7 bases, leaving 14 bases between them. One entry per CDR3 protein, called by TCRdb with MiXCR from the 5' RACE reads. The sample has tens of thousands of distinct CDR3 sequences; roughly an eighth are singletons. Sequenced: whole blood. The rearrangement uses TRBV9 and TRBJ1-6, with D hard to call. This receptor was obtained from an adult who was a healthcare worker with PCR-confirmed SARS-CoV-2 infection or an uninfected control (not recorded which). CDR3 region: CASSVGVWEGNSPLHF. CDR3 nucleotide sequence: TGTGCCAGCAGCGTAGGAGTGTGGGAGGGAAATTCACCCCTCCACTTT.